The present TCR beta chain was sequenced within a study of T cells in Graves' hyperthyroidism and ophthalmopathy. Enrolled ophthalmopathy patients presented with a Clinical Activity Score of at least 3, a NOSPECS grade of at least 4, and disease duration under 3 months. This clonotype was detected ten times or more. RNA transcripts yielded amplified TCR beta CDR3 regions. TCR CDR3 regions were first amplified by RT-PCR with HTBI primers. TCRdb re-called the multiplex PCR reads with MiXCR, one entry per CDR3 protein. The profile shows over 300,000 distinct CDR3 sequences, roughly 13% of them singletons. Per germline, CDR1 SGHAT and CDR2 FQNNGV. The junction had 1 base not matched to a gene; V was cut back by 1 base and J by 6 bases. The CDR3 runs 14 residues.

Sequenced sample: blood. This chain links TRBV11-2 with TRBJ1-5, with 9 bases matching TRBD1. This receptor was obtained from a woman aged 40 to 50 with Graves' ophthalmopathy. CDR3 coding DNA: TGTGCCAGCAGCTTAGCGGGACAGGGTCAGCCCCAGCATTTT. Translating gives CASSLAGQGQPQHF.